This T cell receptor (beta chain) came from a study of cytomegalovirus exposure and HLA in healthy donors. Study results and caveats: The dataset shows that most TCR sequences were rare, while some public TCRs occurred in many donors. The study put 150 to 200 TCR beta chains on its list as cytomegalovirus-associated. Donors belonging to an Asian-associated ancestry cluster reportedly showed fewer N-insertions in productive TCRs than the roughly 700-donor mean, according to what a later analysis found. Earlier findings revealed that most TCR beta V segments proved productive either about 87% or about 30% of the time.

This clone was observed a handful of times. Its antigen is not identified. One junction end does not reproduce the germline sequence, and a read error may be involved. PCR employed 60 Vbeta and 13 Jbeta primers. Repertoires were generated with immunoSEQ multiplex PCR, while TCRdb's copy carries only in-frame clones and drops some. The sample includes over 100,000 clones, about 78% of them seen just once. The germline CDR1 and CDR2 sequences are SSHAT and FNYEAQ (reference sequence). The CDR3 totals 17 residues. The sequencing input was PBMCs. This sequence joins TRBV7-7 and TRBJ2-3; 7 bases align to TRBD2. The clonotype was recovered from a man in his forties or fifties in good health and CMV-seropositive. CDR3 in DNA: TGTGCTAGCAGCTTAGAACTAGCGCTATTAAGGTGGGATACGCAGTATTTT. This gives the protein CASSLELALLRWDTQYF.